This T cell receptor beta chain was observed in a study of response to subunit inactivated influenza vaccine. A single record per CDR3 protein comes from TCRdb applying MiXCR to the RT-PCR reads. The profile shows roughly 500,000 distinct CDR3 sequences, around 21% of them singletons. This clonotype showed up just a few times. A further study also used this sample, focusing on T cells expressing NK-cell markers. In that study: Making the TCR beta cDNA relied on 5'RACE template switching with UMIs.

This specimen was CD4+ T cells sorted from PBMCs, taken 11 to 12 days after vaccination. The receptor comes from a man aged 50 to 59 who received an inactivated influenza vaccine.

The CDR3 region is CASSYPGRLDGYTF. The CDR3 DNA follows: TGTGCCAGCAGCTACCCGGGACGTTTGGATGGCTACACCTTC. The chain couples TRBV11-2 to TRBJ1-2; D perhaps matches TRBD1 (5 bases). V lost 4 bases, J lost 6 bases, and 15 bases lay in between. The CDR3 extends over 14 amino acids. Per germline, CDR1 SGHAT and CDR2 FQNNGV.